Listed below are T cell receptor beta chains from one sample, sequenced in a study of monozygotic twins with inflammatory bowel disease. One entry per CDR3 protein, without DNA, is what TCRdb gives after re-calling the 5' RACE reads. The sample features approximately 160,000 distinct CDR3 sequences, with about 8% in its top ten. Sequencing was carried out using blood. Receptors originate from a human donor with ulcerative colitis or Crohn's disease, or a healthy co-twin of an affected twin (not recorded which). Both conserved end residues are part of each CDR3.

TRBV20-1,TRBJ1-1,CSATSGSTEAFF
TRBV13,TRBJ1-1,CASSLTEGAFEAFF
TRBV30,TRBJ2-1,CAWRQGYNEQFF
TRBV30,TRBJ2-7,CAWSGDRAGRSYEQYF
TRBV20-1,TRBJ2-3,CGQQRGADTQYF
TRBV20-1,TRBJ2-1,CSARDPGGGTYNEQFF
TRBV3-1,TRBJ2-5,CASSQAAGGPNEETQYF
TRBV12-3/TRBV12-4,TRBJ1-2,CASRLGTALAGDVNTF
TRBV7-2,TRBJ2-3,CASSYGYSTDTQYF
TRBV5-1,TRBJ2-7,CASSLVYGTYEQYF
TRBV11-2,TRBJ1-1,CASSLDGEAFF
TRBV20-1,TRBJ2-1,CSARGGPENEQFF
TRBV28,TRBJ1-1,CASRATGQVGDTEAFF
TRBV20-1,TRBJ2-7,CSARDQGAPAPYEQYF
TRBV5-1,TRBJ1-5,CASSLTQGDQPQHF
TRBV5-5,TRBJ2-5,CASSLGLAVQETQYF
TRBV20-1,TRBJ1-3,CSATTRDTIYF
TRBV7-9,TRBJ1-1,CASSLGWGDPLSTEAFF
TRBV6-2/TRBV6-3,TRBJ2-1,CASSPLGRLAGGQTYNEQFF
TRBV11-2,TRBJ1-1,CASSLSPGSNTEAFF
TRBV20-1,TRBJ2-7,CSARGRTYEQYF
TRBV19,TRBJ2-1,CASSHGAVDEQFF
TRBV20-1,TRBJ2-3,CSARVLATDTQYF
TRBV7-9,TRBJ1-4,CASSAEGRPDEKLFF
TRBV5-1,TRBJ1-5,CASSLGGTSSQPQHF
TRBV11-2,TRBJ2-2,CASSPTPGELFF
TRBV19,TRBJ2-1,CASRANGGNEQFF
TRBV9,TRBJ2-7,CASSVGLGSYEQYF
TRBV12-3/TRBV12-4,TRBJ2-5,CASSITGRETQYF
TRBV6-5,TRBJ2-7,CASSYTRLAALDEQYF
TRBV2,TRBJ2-7,CASTEQTGWAYEQYF
TRBV28,TRBJ1-5,CASSPTGGSQPQHF
TRBV5-1,TRBJ1-4,CASSLDYSFEEGTLVTNEKLFF
TRBV25-1,TRBJ2-7,CASSERTGAALDEQYF
TRBV6-1,TRBJ1-6,CASSRTGSYNSPLHF
TRBV9,TRBJ2-2,CASSVAGGASGELFF
TRBV15,TRBJ2-5,CATSRALDSLETQYF